This is a list of T cell receptor beta chains from one sample in a study of blood T cell repertoires in COVID-19. The data were produced by immunoSEQ multiplex PCR, yet TCRdb's version contains in-frame clones alone and is incomplete. Here the sample spans 240,000 or so clones, 88% being singletons. Input material: peripheral blood. The source of these receptors is a woman between 40 and 55 years old who had recovered from COVID-19. Both conserved end residues are part of each CDR3. D genes are given only for firm matches. Some rows mark clone size as missing; the rest say once, few, many or name a class of expanded clone.

cdr3_length clone_size j_call v_call d_call cdr3_nt cdr3_aa
11 - TRBJ1-1 TRBV12-3/TRBV12-4 - TGTGCCAGCAGGCAACGGGCTGAAGCTTTCTTT CASRQRAEAFF
16 - TRBJ2-3 TRBV20-1 TRBD2 TGCAGTGCTAGTAGCCAGACTAGCGGATACACAGATACGCAGTATTTT CSASSQTSGYTDTQYF
15 - TRBJ2-1 TRBV9 TRBD2 TGTGCCAGCAGCGTAGTCGGGCTAGCGGGAACTGAGCAGTTCTTC CASSVVGLAGTEQFF
13 - TRBJ2-3 TRBV10-3 - TGTGCCATCAGTGAGTCGGGGCTAGATACGCAGTATTTT CAISESGLDTQYF
16 - TRBJ2-1 TRBV6-2/TRBV6-3 TRBD2 TGTGCCAGCAGTTACTCCGCTCTAGCGGGGTACAATGAGCAGTTCTTC CASSYSALAGYNEQFF
13 - TRBJ1-1 TRBV5-1 TRBD1 TGCGCCAGCAGCCGAGACAGGGCCACTGAAGCTTTCTTT CASSRDRATEAFF
15 - TRBJ2-7 TRBV28 - TGTGCCAGCAGTTTAGGTTCTTCAGGCGGGCTCGAGTGGTACTTC CASSLGSSGGLEWYF
12 - TRBJ2-5 TRBV27 - TGTGCCAGCAGTCCGCCGGGTGAGACCCAGTACTTC CASSPPGETQYF
18 - TRBJ2-6 TRBV7-9 TRBD1 TGTGCCAGCAGCCCCCTCGGACAGGAGAGCTCTGGGGCCAACGTCCTGACTTTC CASSPLGQESSGANVLTF
12 - TRBJ2-5 TRBV3-1/TRBV3-2 - TGTGCCAGCAGCCCCCTCGCGGGGACCCAGTACTTC CASSPLAGTQYF
14 - TRBJ2-1 TRBV10-3 TRBD2 TGTGCCATCGCCACTAGCGGGAGGGCCCCTGAGCAGTTCTTC CAIATSGRAPEQFF
15 - TRBJ1-5 TRBV4-3 - TGCGCCAGCAGCCCGGGGGGGCAGGACAATCAGCCCCAGCATTTT CASSPGGQDNQPQHF
15 - TRBJ2-1 TRBV30 - TGTGCCTGGAGAGCAAGCGGGCGCTATTACAATGAGCAGTTCTTC CAWRASGRYYNEQFF
13 - TRBJ2-7 TRBV6-5 - TGTGCCAGCAGTTTGGGGGCTGGTTACGAGCAGTACTTC CASSLGAGYEQYF
16 - TRBJ1-3 TRBV2 - TGTGCCAGCAGTGAGAGTCCCCCGGGGAGTGGAAACACCATATATTTT CASSESPPGSGNTIYF
16 - TRBJ1-1 TRBV7-9 TRBD1 TGTGCCAGCAGCCCCCGCGAGGGGGCCACGGGCACTGAAGCTTTCTTT CASSPREGATGTEAFF
15 few TRBJ1-2 TRBV3-1/TRBV3-2 TRBD1 TGTGCCAGCAGCCAAGACGGGACAGGGTCCTATGGCTACACCTTC CASSQDGTGSYGYTF
13 - TRBJ2-1 TRBV7-7 TRBD2 TGTGCTAGCAGCCGCCTAGCGGTCTATGAGCAGTTCTTC CASSRLAVYEQFF
13 - TRBJ1-5 TRBV29-1 TRBD1 TGCAGCGTTGAAGAGGGACAGGGAAGGCCCCAGCATTTT CSVEEGQGRPQHF
16 - TRBJ2-3 TRBV7-3 TRBD2 TGTGCCAGCAGCTTACTAGCGGGGTGGAGCACAGATACGCAGTATTTT CASSLLAGWSTDTQYF
20 - TRBJ2-2 TRBV4-3 TRBD2 TGCGCCAGCAGCCAAAAGAGGGGTAGCGGGAGTCTTCAGGGGACCGGGGAGCTGTTTTTT CASSQKRGSGSLQGTGELFF
15 - TRBJ2-1 TRBV24-1 TRBD2 TGTGCCACCAGTGACAATGGACTAGCGGGAGGGGAGCAGTTCTTC CATSDNGLAGGEQFF
14 - TRBJ2-5 TRBV5-1 - TGCGCCAGCAGCCCGGGGGACGCCCGGGAGACCCAGTACTTC CASSPGDARETQYF
12 - TRBJ2-7 TRBV30 TRBD1 TGTGCCTGGAGGACAGGGCCCTACGAGCAGTACTTC CAWRTGPYEQYF
13 - TRBJ2-1 TRBV11-1 TRBD2 TGTGCCAGCAGCCCGGGGGGAAACAATGAGCAGTTCTTC CASSPGGNNEQFF
21 - TRBJ2-2 TRBV3-1/TRBV3-2 TRBD2 TGTGCCAGCAGCCCCCCGGGCCACAAGCGGGAGGGCAGCCCGAACACCGGGGAGCTGTTTTTT CASSPPGHKREGSPNTGELFF
14 - TRBJ2-7 TRBV11-2 TRBD2 TGTGCCAGCAGCTTTAGCGGGAGTGTCTACGAGCAGTACTTC CASSFSGSVYEQYF
15 - TRBJ2-1 TRBV9 TRBD2 TGTGCCAGCAACCGTGGGGGAGGGATCTACAATGAGCAGTTCTTC CASNRGGGIYNEQFF
16 - TRBJ2-5 TRBV5-1 TRBD2 TGCGCCAGCAGCCCCCGTGCAGCGGGAGGCCAAGAGACCCAGTACTTC CASSPRAAGGQETQYF
13 - TRBJ2-5 TRBV11-2 - TGTGCCAGCAGCTTTGGGACTCGTGAGACCCAGTACTTC CASSFGTRETQYF
15 - TRBJ1-4 TRBV9 - TGTGCCAGCAGCGTAGGTGTACAGACTAATGAAAAACTGTTTTTT CASSVGVQTNEKLFF
17 - TRBJ2-1 TRBV2 TRBD2 TGTGCCAGCAGGGCTAGCGGGAGGGGAAGCTCCTACAATGAGCAGTTCTTC CASRASGRGSSYNEQFF
17 - TRBJ1-2 TRBV27 TRBD1 TGTGCCAGCAGTTTTAAACCGGGACAGGGGCGCAGGGGTGGCTACACCTTC CASSFKPGQGRRGGYTF
15 few TRBJ2-7 TRBV29-1 TRBD2 TGCAGCGTTGAACGGTCCTCGGGACTAGTGCTCGAGCAGTACTTC CSVERSSGLVLEQYF
13 once TRBJ1-2 TRBV27 TRBD1 TGTGCCAGTAGCAGACAGGGTGGCTATGGCTACACCTTC CASSRQGGYGYTF
13 - TRBJ2-2 TRBV2 - TGTGCCAGCAGTGAATTAGGGGCCGGGGAGCTGTTTTTT CASSELGAGELFF
13 - TRBJ2-7 TRBV10-3 TRBD1 TGTGCCATCAGTGAGGGGACAGGGGGGGAGCAGTACTTC CAISEGTGGEQYF
12 - TRBJ2-7 TRBV30 TRBD2 TGTGCCTGGACGGGGGGGTCCCACGAGCAGTACTTC CAWTGGSHEQYF
14 - TRBJ1-1 TRBV5-1 TRBD1 TGCGCCAGCAGCTGGGGGGACAGGGCCTTACCTGCTTTCTTT CASSWGDRALPAFF
13 - TRBJ2-2 TRBV12-3/TRBV12-4 - TGTGCCGTCCACGGGGGGCCCGGCGGGGAGCTGTTTTTT CAVHGGPGGELFF
18 once TRBJ2-7 TRBV30 TRBD2 TGTGCCTGGAAGGCCCCCGGACTAGCGGGAGTCGGAACCTACGAGCAGTACTTC CAWKAPGLAGVGTYEQYF
11 - TRBJ2-7 TRBV10-2 TRBD2 TGCGCCAGCAGGGGAGGGGCCGAGCAGTACTTC CASRGGAEQYF
13 - TRBJ1-2 TRBV28 - TGTGCCAGCGCCGCGGGCGCCCCTGGGGGCTACACCTTC CASAAGAPGGYTF
18 - TRBJ1-2 TRBV7-2 TRBD1 TGTGCCAGCAGCTTAGTTGGGGGCGGGACAGGCACTAACTATGGCTACACCTTC CASSLVGGGTGTNYGYTF
15 - TRBJ2-2 TRBV6-6 TRBD1 TGTGCCAGCAGTCCCCTCAGGGGGCTAACCGGGGAGCTGTTTTTT CASSPLRGLTGELFF
16 - TRBJ1-5 TRBV11-2 TRBD1 TGTGCCAGCGACCCCGGTGGGACAGGGGGTGGTCAGCCCCAGCATTTT CASDPGGTGGGQPQHF
15 few TRBJ1-5 TRBV24-1 - TGTGCCACCAGTGGCGCCGCGGGGGGCAATCAGCCCCAGCATTTT CATSGAAGGNQPQHF
18 - TRBJ1-1 TRBV7-3 TRBD1 TGTGCCAGCAGCCCCCGGGGGGACAGGGGTTTGGTGAACACTGAAGCTTTCTTT CASSPRGDRGLVNTEAFF
14 few TRBJ2-7 TRBV7-2 - TGTGCCAGCAGCCGCGGACTGTCTTCCTACGAGCAGTACTTC CASSRGLSSYEQYF
14 - TRBJ2-1 TRBV6-5 - TGTGCCAGCAGACCCGGGAGTGCCTACAATGAGCAGTTCTTC CASRPGSAYNEQFF
18 - TRBJ1-6 TRBV18 TRBD1 TGTGCCAGCTCACCACGGGGACAGGGATATGGGACTCGCTCACCCCTCCACTTT CASSPRGQGYGTRSPLHF
15 - TRBJ1-2 TRBV4-2 TRBD1 TGTGCCAGCAGCCAAGATCCACAGGGGAACTATGGCTACACCTTC CASSQDPQGNYGYTF